This entry features one TCR beta chain sequence. Its antigen remains unknown. Trimming stripped 3 bases from V and 8 bases from J, with 16 bases between. CDR1 and CDR2 from the germline V gene are MRHNA and SNTAGT. This CDR3 has 14 residues. The data derive from a study of multiple sclerosis patients with progressive multifocal leukoencephalopathy. Study-level findings and limits: Preferential TRBV-TRBJ pairings or common gene usage were not detected at PML. Less diverse TRB repertoires were suggested in most PML patients.

TCRdb keeps only in-frame clones here, not all; method: immunoSEQ multiplex PCR. The profile shows approximately 30,000 clones, roughly 89% of them singletons. Noted time point: approximately 11 months of natalizumab therapy. All patients had prior interferon beta, and all PML patients were female. Sequences were derived from PBMCs, sampled from a patient treated with natalizumab. This TCR came from a human donor with multiple sclerosis. The gene calls are TRBV6-4 and TRBJ1-2, with TRBD1 as a possible D gene (5 bases). The CDR3: CASSETDSSYGYTF. CDR3 DNA sequence: TGTGCCAGCAGTGAGACCGACAGCAGTTACGGCTACACCTTC.